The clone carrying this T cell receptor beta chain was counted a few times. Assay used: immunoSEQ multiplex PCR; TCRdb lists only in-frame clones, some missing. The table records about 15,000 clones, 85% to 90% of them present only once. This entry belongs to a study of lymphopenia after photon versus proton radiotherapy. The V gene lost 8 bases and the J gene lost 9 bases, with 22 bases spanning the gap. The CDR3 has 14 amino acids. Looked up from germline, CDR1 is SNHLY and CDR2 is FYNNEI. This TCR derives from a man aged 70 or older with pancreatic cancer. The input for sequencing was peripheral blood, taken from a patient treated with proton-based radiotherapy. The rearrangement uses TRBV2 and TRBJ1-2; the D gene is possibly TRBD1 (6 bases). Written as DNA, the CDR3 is TGTGCCAGCGGATTATTGGGAGAGGGGGTTAGCTACACCTTC. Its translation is CASGLLGEGVSYTF.